Shown below are 3 T cell receptor beta chains from a single sample sequenced in a study of Graves' ophthalmopathy and Graves' hyperthyroidism. Transcripts of RNA were the source for amplifying TCR beta CDR3 regions. Amplification began with first-round RT-PCR using HTBI primers, then second-round multiplex PCR was performed. TCRdb analysed the multiplex PCR reads with MiXCR anew, one entry per CDR3 protein. The sample has about 700,000 distinct CDR3 sequences; just over 40% are singletons. Sequenced: peripheral blood. These receptors were obtained from an adult man with Graves' ophthalmopathy.

This clonotype was observed many times. The V call is TRBV2, the J call TRBJ2-7, with TRBD1 as a possible D gene (5 bases). Trimming left V 6 bases short and J 0 bases short, with 9 bases between. Germline V gene lookup returns CDR1 SNHLY and CDR2 FYNNEI. The CDR3 is made up of 13 amino acids. The CDR3 nucleotides are TGTGCCAGCAGGGATGACAGCTCCTACGAGCAGTACTTC. Translating gives CASRDDSSYEQYF.

The V gene is TRBV29-1, the J gene TRBJ2-5, with 7 bases fitting TRBD1. Germline V gene sequence: CDR1 SQVTM, CDR2 ANQGSEA. The V and J ends lost 3 bases and 0 bases, in that order; junction bases with no gene match: 7. CDR3 length: 15 amino acids. CDR3 sequence reads: CSVERGQVDQETQYF. The CDR3 DNA sequence: TGCAGCGTTGAGAGGGGGCAAGTGGACCAAGAGACCCAGTACTTC. Using reference TRBV29-1 and TRBJ2-5 for the parts outside the CDR3, the full variable domain is SAVISQKPSRDICQRGTSLTIQCQVDSQVTMMFWYRQQPGQSLTLIATANQGSEATYESGFVIDKFPISRPNLTFSTLTVSNMSPEDSSIYLCSVERGQVDQETQYFGPGTRLLVL.

This clonotype appeared many times. V gene TRBV14 combines with J gene TRBJ2-2; D is unresolved. V was pared by 1 base and J by 4 bases, with 10 bases between. The CDR3 loop spans 15 amino acids. Per the germline V gene, CDR1 is SGHDN and CDR2 is FVKESK. The CDR3 spells CASSQAQLGTGELFF. DNA for the CDR3: TGTGCCAGCAGCCAAGCACAACTCGGCACCGGGGAGCTGTTTTTT.